The 14 T cell receptor beta chains listed next were all sequenced from one sample in a study of T cells in localized non-small cell lung cancer. The repertoire was sequenced with immunoSEQ multiplex PCR; TCRdb's copy has only in-frame clones and lacks some. The data show fewer than 40,000 clones, approximately 88% seen once. This sample comprised peripheral blood, obtained before any cancer treatment. All receptors derive from a female donor over 55 with stage I lung adenocarcinoma.

The V gene is TRBV6-5, the J gene TRBJ1-1; D possibly corresponds to TRBD1 (6 bases). V dropped 5 bases and J dropped 2 bases, with 12 bases sitting between them. The CDR3 is 14 amino acids. CDR1 is MNHEY and CDR2 is SVGAGI in the germline V gene. Here the CDR3 DNA reads TGTGCCAGCAGTAACAGGGTGACTAACACTGAAGCTTTCTTT. Protein: CASSNRVTNTEAFF.

The V gene is TRBV27, the J gene TRBJ1-1; 9 nucleotides match TRBD1. Trimming cost V 3 bases and J 8 bases; bases outside gene matches: 4. Germline CDR1 MNHEY, CDR2 SMNVEV (reference sequence). This CDR3 is built from 13 residues. CDR3 in DNA: TGTGCCAGCAGTTTCCGGGACAGGGAAGAAGCTTTCTTT. Its translation: CASSFRDREEAFF.

This chain links TRBV5-1 with TRBJ2-7, with TRBD1 matching 9 bases. The CDR3 is 13 amino acids. J gave up 6 bases and V 10 bases, and 11 bases lay outside the gene matches. Germline CDR1 is SGHRS and CDR2 is YFSETQ. The CDR3 here is CASGGQGLSEQYF. CDR3 in DNA: TGCGCCTCTGGGGGACAGGGTTTGTCCGAGCAGTACTTC.

This clone was recorded once. CDR3 loop: CASSSLTSGSIDEQFF. The CDR3 DNA reads TGTGCCAGCAGCTCCTTAACTAGCGGGAGTATCGATGAGCAGTTCTTC. The V and J genes are TRBV27 and TRBJ2-1; the match to TRBD2 covers 11 bases. Germline CDR1 and CDR2: MNHEY and SMNVEV (reference sequence). This CDR3 is 16 amino acids long. J lost 8 bases, V lost 6 bases, and 12 bases had no gene match.

The chain carries TRBV11-2 and TRBJ2-7; D is unresolved. V was clipped by 1 base and J by 5 bases, with 3 bases between them. This CDR3 is 11 amino acids long. The V gene's germline CDR1 is SGHAT and CDR2 FQNNGV. CDR3 DNA sequence: TGTGCCAGCAGCTTAGCGAACGAGCAGTACTTC. Its translation is CASSLANEQYF.

This clone was seen a single time. The chain employs TRBV28 and TRBJ2-1; D gene unclear. Trimming shortened V by 2 bases and J by 9 bases, and 17 bases separated the two germline ends. The CDR3 spans 15 residues. The germline V gene has CDR1 MDHEN and CDR2 SYDVKM. CDR3 amino acids: CASSLNVLALGEQFF. CDR3 DNA sequence: TGTGCCAGCAGTTTAAACGTCTTGGCCCTGGGTGAGCAGTTCTTC.

The genes are TRBV30 and TRBJ1-1; D unresolved. Germline lookup yields CDR1 GTSNPN and CDR2 SVGIG (reference sequence). The CDR3 consists of 11 residues. V was cut by 4 bases and J by 1 base, with 4 bases left in between. CDR3 in amino acids: CAWTRNTEAFF. The CDR3 region has the DNA TGTGCCTGGACCAGGAACACTGAAGCTTTCTTT. The whole variable domain, filled in from reference TRBV30 and TRBJ1-1, reads SQTIHQWPATLVQPVGSPLSLECTVEGTSNPNLYWYRQAAGRGLQLLFYSVGIGQISSEVPQNLSASRPQDRQFILSSKKLLLSDSGFYLCAWTRNTEAFFGQGTRLTVV.

The V call is TRBV19, the J call TRBJ1-4, with 7 nucleotides matching TRBD1. The germline gives CDR1 LNHDA, CDR2 SQIVND (reference sequence). The CDR3 runs 15 residues. J lost 8 bases, V lost 5 bases, and 11 bases had no gene match. The CDR3 loop is CASSPMGGGTEKLFF. The DNA for the CDR3 is TGTGCCAGTAGTCCTATGGGAGGGGGCACCGAAAAACTGTTTTTT.

The rearrangement uses TRBV5-4 and TRBJ2-1; tentative D call: TRBD1 (6 bases). Germline V gene lookup returns CDR1 SGHNT and CDR2 YYREEE (reference sequence). This CDR3 is 15 amino acids long. The V and J ends lost 5 bases and 1 base respectively, with 13 bases between them. CDR3 coding DNA: TGTGCCAGCAGGCAACAGGGTAGGTCCTACAATGAGCAGTTCTTC. This translates into CASRQQGRSYNEQFF.

This chain links TRBV19 with TRBJ2-5; D remains ambiguous. TRBJ2-7 matches the DNA end more closely, so the J call is doubtful. Germline CDR1 LNHDA, CDR2 SQIVND (reference sequence). The CDR3 consists of 12 residues. CDR3 coding DNA: TGTGCCAGTAGTATAAGGGATACCGAGCAGTACTTC. Amino acids: CASSIRDTEQYF.

The count of this clone is one. The chain couples TRBV7-9 to TRBJ2-2; D is unresolved. Trimming took off 6 bases at V and 2 bases at J, with 10 bases between the two ends. This CDR3 has 14 amino acids. Germline V gene lookup returns CDR1 SEHNR and CDR2 FQNEAQ (reference sequence). CDR3 DNA: TGTGCCAGCAGGCCGGGTTACAACACCGGGGAGCTGTTTTTT. Protein: CASRPGYNTGELFF.

This sequence joins TRBV7-9 and TRBJ1-3; D gene ambiguous. The CDR3 consists of 16 residues. V lost 3 bases and J lost 0, with 12 bases in between. CDR1 is SEHNR and CDR2 is FQNEAQ in the germline V gene (reference sequence). The CDR3, as DNA: TGTGCCAGCAGCTTTGACTATTTAACCTCTGGAAACACCATATATTTT. The encoded protein is CASSFDYLTSGNTIYF.

The chain carries TRBV7-2 and TRBJ1-2; maybe TRBD1 (5 bases). The CDR3 runs to 15 residues. Germline CDR1 and CDR2: SGHTA and FQGNSA. Trimming left V 5 bases short and J 5 bases short, with 18 bases between. CDR3 protein: CASSMGLSSVYGYTF. In DNA form, the CDR3 reads TGTGCCAGCAGCATGGGACTCTCATCGGTTTATGGCTACACCTTC.

J is TRBJ2-1 and V is TRBV27; TRBD2 agrees at 9 bases. Germline V gives CDR1 MNHEY, CDR2 SMNVEV (reference sequence). CDR3 size: 16 residues. J was trimmed by 6 bases and V by 2 bases; bases with no gene match: 8. DNA for the CDR3: TGTGCCAGCAGTTTAAGGGCTGGTAGCGGGGGCAATGAGCAGTTCTTC. Its protein product is CASSLRAGSGGNEQFF.